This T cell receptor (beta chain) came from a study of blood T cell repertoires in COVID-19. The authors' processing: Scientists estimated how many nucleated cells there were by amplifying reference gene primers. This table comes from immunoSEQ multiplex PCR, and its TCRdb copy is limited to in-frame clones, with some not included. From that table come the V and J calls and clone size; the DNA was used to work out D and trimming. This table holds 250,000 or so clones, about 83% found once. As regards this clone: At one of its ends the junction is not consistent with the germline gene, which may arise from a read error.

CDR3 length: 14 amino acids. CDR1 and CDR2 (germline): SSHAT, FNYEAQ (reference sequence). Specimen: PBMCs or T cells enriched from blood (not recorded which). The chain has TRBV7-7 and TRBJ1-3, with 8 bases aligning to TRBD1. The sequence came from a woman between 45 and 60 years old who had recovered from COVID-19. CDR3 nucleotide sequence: TGTGCTAGCAGCGCAGGGGGCGGTGGAAACACCATATATTTT. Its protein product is CASSAGGGGNTIYF. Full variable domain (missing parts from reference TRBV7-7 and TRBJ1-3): GAGVSQSPRYKVTKRGQDVTLRCDPISSHATLYWYQQALGQGPEFLTYFNYEAQPDKSGLPSDRFSAERPEGSISTLTIQRTEQRDSAMYRCASSAGGGGNTIYFGEGSWLTVV.